This is a list of T cell receptor beta chains from one sample in a study of cytomegalovirus exposure and HLA in healthy donors. Here immunoSEQ multiplex PCR was the method, and the copy in TCRdb shows in-frame clones only, minus some. The sample has some 130,000 clones, about 60% seen once. Sequencing was performed on PBMCs. The receptors here all came from a man in his forties or fifties in good health and CMV-seropositive. CDR3s leave out the opening cysteine and the closing phenylalanine or tryptophan.

TRBV28,ASSGVDSAGAREGQF
TRBV2,ASSPLDRGNTDTQY
TRBV9,ASSGTRTGNTIY
TRBV12-5,ASGLGTVSAGYT
TRBV2,ASSEGQLEAF
TRBV7-2,ASSFAGFGLSGYT
TRBV6-1,ASMRGPQETQY
TRBV6-1,ASSEATSGLYEQY
TRBV14,ASSQEGGRAST
TRBV5-1,ASSLHPGQYNQPQH
TRBV27,ASSLEPPWDGGAQNTQY
TRBV5-1,ASSLIGYEQY
TRBV5-4,ASSLGDISLIHEQY
TRBV7-8,ASSLVGGGANEQF
TRBV6-1,ASSEYGGNTGELF
TRBV7-9,ASSLRGIMETQY
TRBV11-2,ASSLNTGDGELF
TRBV5-4,ASSGPYRDPGANVLT
TRBV11-2,ASSSLTSGITTDTQY
TRBV4-2,ASSQDPSGGDRKQF